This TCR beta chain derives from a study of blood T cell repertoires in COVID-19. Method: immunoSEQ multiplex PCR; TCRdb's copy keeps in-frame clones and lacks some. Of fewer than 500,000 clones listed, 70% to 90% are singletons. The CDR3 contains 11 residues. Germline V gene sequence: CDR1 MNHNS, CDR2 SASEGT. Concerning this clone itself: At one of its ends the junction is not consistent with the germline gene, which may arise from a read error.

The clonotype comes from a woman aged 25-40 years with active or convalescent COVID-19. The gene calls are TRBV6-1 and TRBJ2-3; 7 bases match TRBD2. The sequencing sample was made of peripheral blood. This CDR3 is CASSEGDYPCF. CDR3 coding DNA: TGTGCCAGCAGTGAAGGGGACTACCCGTGTTTT.